This TCR beta chain was captured by sequencing in a study of cytomegalovirus exposure and HLA in healthy donors. Findings and caveats of the study: In vitro assays verified that a few CMV-associated chains recognized CMV antigens specifically. Many donors shared some public TCRs, even though most TCR sequences were rare. Cytomegalovirus status was reportedly diagnosed by the classifier with high specificity and sensitivity.

TCRdb's copy holds only in-frame clones and misses some; the assay was immunoSEQ multiplex PCR. In the table there are 120,000 to 150,000 clones, over 80% of which are singletons. CDR3 length: 12 amino acids. V lost 1 base to trimming and J lost 4 bases, with 4 bases between them. CDR1 is SGHRS, CDR2 YFSETQ, per germline. This clone is a singleton in its sample. Its antigen is not identified. The source of this sequence is a man aged 18 to 29 in good health and CMV-seropositive. Sample: PBMCs. V gene TRBV5-1 combines with J gene TRBJ2-3, with D unresolved. CDR3 sequence reads: CASSLPADTQYF. As DNA, the CDR3 is TGCGCCAGCAGCTTGCCGGCAGATACGCAGTATTTT.